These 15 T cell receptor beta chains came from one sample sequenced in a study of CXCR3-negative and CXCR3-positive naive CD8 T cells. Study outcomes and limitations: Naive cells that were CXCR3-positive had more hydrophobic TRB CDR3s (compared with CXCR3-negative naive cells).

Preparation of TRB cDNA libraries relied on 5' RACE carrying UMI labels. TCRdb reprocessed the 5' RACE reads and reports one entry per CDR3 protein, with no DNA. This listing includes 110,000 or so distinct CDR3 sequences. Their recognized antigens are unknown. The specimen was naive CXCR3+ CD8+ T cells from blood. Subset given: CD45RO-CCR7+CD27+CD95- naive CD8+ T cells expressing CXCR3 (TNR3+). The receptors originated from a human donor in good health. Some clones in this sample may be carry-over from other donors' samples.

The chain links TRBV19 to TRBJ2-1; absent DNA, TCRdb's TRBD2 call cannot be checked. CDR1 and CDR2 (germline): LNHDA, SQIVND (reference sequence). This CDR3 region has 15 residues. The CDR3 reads CASSISSGRANEQFF.

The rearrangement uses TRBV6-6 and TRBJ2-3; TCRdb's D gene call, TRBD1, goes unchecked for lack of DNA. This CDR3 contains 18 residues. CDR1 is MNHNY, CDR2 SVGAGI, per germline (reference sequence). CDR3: CASSYLGGPTPSTDTQYF.

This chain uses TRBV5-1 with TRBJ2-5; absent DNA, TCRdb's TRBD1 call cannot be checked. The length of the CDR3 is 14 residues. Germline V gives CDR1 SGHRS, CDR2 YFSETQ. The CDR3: CASSAGTGGPGVYF.

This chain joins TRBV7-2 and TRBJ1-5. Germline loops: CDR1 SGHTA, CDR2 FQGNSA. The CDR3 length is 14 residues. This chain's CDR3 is CASSLIQPNQPQHF.

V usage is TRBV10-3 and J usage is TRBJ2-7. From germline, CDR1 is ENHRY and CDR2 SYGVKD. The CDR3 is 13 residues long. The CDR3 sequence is CAISDSLPYEQYF.

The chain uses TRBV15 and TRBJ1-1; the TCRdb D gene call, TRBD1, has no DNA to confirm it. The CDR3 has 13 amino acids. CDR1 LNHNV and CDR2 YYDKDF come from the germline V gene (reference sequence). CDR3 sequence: CATSILTGGLAFF.

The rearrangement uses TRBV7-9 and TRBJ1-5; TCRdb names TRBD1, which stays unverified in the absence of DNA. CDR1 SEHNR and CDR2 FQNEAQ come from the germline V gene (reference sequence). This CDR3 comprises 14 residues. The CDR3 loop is CASSTRDGVQPQHF. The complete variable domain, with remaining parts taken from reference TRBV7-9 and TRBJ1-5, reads DTGVSQNPRHKITKRGQNVTFRCDPISEHNRLYWYRQTLGQGPEFLTYFQNEAQLEKSRLLSDRFSAERPKGSFSTLEIQRTEQGDSAMYLCASSTRDGVQPQHFGDGTRLSIL.

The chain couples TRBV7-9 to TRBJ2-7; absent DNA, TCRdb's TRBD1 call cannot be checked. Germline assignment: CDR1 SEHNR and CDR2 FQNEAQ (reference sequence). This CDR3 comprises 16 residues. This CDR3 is CASSPPGQLRGYEQYF.

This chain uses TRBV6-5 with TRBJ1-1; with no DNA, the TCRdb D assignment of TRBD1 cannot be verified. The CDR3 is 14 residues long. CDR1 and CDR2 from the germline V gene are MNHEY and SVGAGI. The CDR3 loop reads CASSYSSRDTEAFF.

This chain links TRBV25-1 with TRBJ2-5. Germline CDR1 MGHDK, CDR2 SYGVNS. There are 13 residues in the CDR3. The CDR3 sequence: CASSEPLEETQYF.

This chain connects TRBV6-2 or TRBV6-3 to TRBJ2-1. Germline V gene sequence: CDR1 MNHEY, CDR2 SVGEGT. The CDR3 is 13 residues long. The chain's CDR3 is CASSYSGRNEQFF.

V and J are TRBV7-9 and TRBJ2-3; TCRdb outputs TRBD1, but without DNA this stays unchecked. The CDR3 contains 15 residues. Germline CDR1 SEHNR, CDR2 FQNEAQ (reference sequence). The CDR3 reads CASSSLGGSTDTQYF.

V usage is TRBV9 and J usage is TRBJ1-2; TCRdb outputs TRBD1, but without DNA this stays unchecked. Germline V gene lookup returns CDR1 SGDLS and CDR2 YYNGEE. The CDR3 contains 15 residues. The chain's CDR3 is CASSVAGRTNYGYTF.

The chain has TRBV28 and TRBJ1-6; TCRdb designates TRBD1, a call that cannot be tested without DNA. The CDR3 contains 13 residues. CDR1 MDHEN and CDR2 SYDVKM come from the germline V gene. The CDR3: CASSWAGLSPLHF.

CDR3 sequence reads: CASSLARAKSNYGYTF. V gene TRBV28 combines with J gene TRBJ1-2. Per germline, CDR1 MDHEN and CDR2 SYDVKM. The CDR3 loop spans 16 amino acids.